This T cell receptor (beta chain) came from a study of shared clonotypes between healthy human individuals. For the study at large: In total, the donors were a couple of women and three men aged 18 to 49. Per donor, CD8 memory used one plate, CD8 naive used two, CD4 memory used three and CD4 naive used three. Study findings and constraints: The study drew on few donors, limiting represented genetic and exposure-history diversity.

The naive CD8 population came from CD45RO-negative cells selected for CCR7, without terminally differentiated effector memory CD45RA+ cells. Note on this clone: Its antigen is still unknown. The sample has other DNA sequences that encode this CDR3 too.

Germline V lookup: CDR1 SGHRS, CDR2 YFSETQ. The CDR3 covers 13 residues. The V end lost 2 bases, the J end lost 1 base, and 7 bases lay between the germline ends. Repertoires were generated with immunoSEQ multiplex PCR, while TCRdb's copy carries only in-frame clones and drops some. In the table there are millions of clones, over 85% of which are singletons. The chain has TRBV5-1 and TRBJ2-7; the D is unclear. The origin of this receptor is a young man in good health. The sequenced sample consisted of naive CD8+ T cells sorted from blood. CDR3 nucleotides: TGCGCCAGCAGCTTAGCCCCTTCCTACGAGCAGTACTTC. It is translated as CASSLAPSYEQYF.